A selection of T cell receptor beta chains follows, all from one sample in a study of T-cell memory formation after mild COVID-19. TCRdb called the 5' RACE reads again in MiXCR, with one record for every CDR3 protein. The repertoire holds some 450,000 distinct CDR3 sequences, around 19% seen once, with about 8.8% in the top ten. Sequencing used PBMCs or a T cell subset sorted from them (not recorded which). The receptors originated from an adult woman who had mild COVID-19 (a few samples of this study predate the infection). Cell type and time point are not known. CDR3s include the opening cysteine and the closing phenylalanine or tryptophan. The D gene is left open where the match is weak. Clone size is not always given. Where it is, it says once, few, many or a class for expanded clones.

j_gene	d_gene	v_gene	abundance	CDR3nt	CDR3aa
TRBJ2-7	-	TRBV4-3	-	TGCGCCAGCAGCCCACCCCGGGACGACTCCTACGAGCAGTACTTC	CASSPPRDDSYEQYF
TRBJ1-2	-	TRBV12-3/TRBV12-4	few	TGTGCCAGCAGACCGTCCGGGGGGGGAAACTATGGCTACACCTTC	CASRPSGGGNYGYTF
TRBJ1-6	-	TRBV3-1	few	TGTGCCAGCAGCCAATTTTTAAGTTCACCCCTCCACTTT	CASSQFLSSPLHF
TRBJ1-2	-	TRBV15	few	TGTGCCACCAGCAGGAGCAGCTACTATGGCTACACCTTC	CATSRSSYYGYTF
TRBJ2-7	-	TRBV9	few	TGTGCCAGCAGCCCGGGCGCAGGAACCTCCTACGAGCAGTACTTC	CASSPGAGTSYEQYF
TRBJ2-7	-	TRBV4-1	-	TGCGCCAGCAGCCTACAAACGGGTTACGAGCAGTACTTC	CASSLQTGYEQYF
TRBJ2-3	TRBD2	TRBV5-5	few	TGTGCCAGCAGTCAATCTAGCGGAACAGATACGCAGTATTTT	CASSQSSGTDTQYF
TRBJ2-7	-	TRBV20-1	-	TGCAGTGCTAGAGATCTGGACGGAACCTACGAGCAGTACTTC	CSARDLDGTYEQYF
TRBJ2-6	-	TRBV21-1	few	TGTGTTACAGGGGCCAACTCTGGGGCCAACGTCCTGACTTTC	CVTGANSGANVLTF
TRBJ2-5	TRBD2	TRBV18	-	TGTGCCAGCTCACCCCCTGGGACTAGCCTTGGAGAGACCCAGTACTTC	CASSPPGTSLGETQYF
TRBJ2-7	-	TRBV10-3	-	TGTGCCATCAGTGAGTCAGGTGGAGCGGCGCAGTACTTC	CAISESGGAAQYF
TRBJ2-1	TRBD2	TRBV5-1	few	TGCGCCAGCACGGCTAGCGGGGGGGCTGCCTACAATGAGCAGTTCTTC	CASTASGGAAYNEQFF
TRBJ1-3	-	TRBV12-3/TRBV12-4	few	TGTGCCAGCCGGGGCAGCTCTGGAAACACCATATATTTT	CASRGSSGNTIYF
TRBJ1-1	-	TRBV7-9	-	TGTGCCAGCACCGGCGGAATAATGAACACTGAAGCTTTCTTT	CASTGGIMNTEAFF
TRBJ2-7	-	TRBV24-1	few	TGTGCCACCAGTGATGGGGACTACGAGCAGTACTTC	CATSDGDYEQYF
TRBJ2-3	-	TRBV6-5	-	TGTGCCAGCAGTTATCGAGACAGGCACACAGATACGCAGTATTTT	CASSYRDRHTDTQYF
TRBJ1-3	-	TRBV11-2	few	TGTGCCAGCAGCTTCGGAAGACAAACTGGAAACACCATATATTTT	CASSFGRQTGNTIYF
TRBJ2-7	TRBD2	TRBV18	few	TGTGCCAGCTCACTTTCAACCGGGACTAGCGCCACTCGCTCCTACGAGCAGTACTTC	CASSLSTGTSATRSYEQYF
TRBJ2-3	-	TRBV4-2	few	TGTGCCAGCAGCCAATTTAACGGGGGGCCAGATACGCAGTATTTT	CASSQFNGGPDTQYF
TRBJ2-2	-	TRBV29-1	-	TGCAGCGTGGGCGAGGACAGGAACACCGGGGAGCTGTTTTTT	CSVGEDRNTGELFF
TRBJ2-3	-	TRBV13	few	TGTGCCAGCAGCATCGGGGAGAGGGATACGCAGTATTTT	CASSIGERDTQYF
TRBJ1-1	TRBD1	TRBV6-2/TRBV6-3	few	TGTGCCAGCAGTTTCGGACAGGGCGCAAGAGGGAACACTGAAGCTTTCTTT	CASSFGQGARGNTEAFF